This T cell receptor (beta chain) was retrieved from a study of T-cell memory formation after mild COVID-19. Concerning this clonotype: Its antigen is as yet unknown.

General study results and limits: Later expanders leaned toward CD4+, whereas clones contracting from day 15 to 85 were balanced CD4/CD8.

The J segment lost 3 bases and the V segment lost 5 bases, leaving 6 bases of the junction unmatched. This CDR3 contains 16 residues. Germline V lookup: CDR1 MNHEY, CDR2 SVGAGI. TCRdb re-called the 5' RACE reads through MiXCR, storing one row per CDR3 protein. This table has about 290,000 distinct CDR3 sequences, more than 15% appearing once. This sequence joins TRBV6-5 and TRBJ2-1; 11 bases map to TRBD2. This sequence was found in a man between 18 and 29 years old who had mild COVID-19 (a few samples of this study predate the infection). Cell type and time point are not known. The sample taken for sequencing was PBMCs or a T cell subset sorted from them (not recorded which). Here the CDR3 DNA reads TGTGCCAGCAGTACAAGACTAGCGGGGTACTACAATGAGCAGTTCTTC. Amino acid sequence: CASSTRLAGYYNEQFF.